These 22 T cell receptor beta chains share one sample of origin, sequenced in a study of cytomegalovirus exposure and HLA in healthy donors. The primer mix had 60 Vbeta and 13 Jbeta primers. Here immunoSEQ multiplex PCR was the method, and the copy in TCRdb shows in-frame clones only, minus some. The sample yields roughly 240,000 clones, roughly 87% seen once. Specimen: PBMCs. These receptor sequences come from a woman aged 40-49 years in good health and CMV-seropositive.

V usage is TRBV20-1 and J usage is TRBJ2-7, with unresolved D. V was cut by 1 base and J by 6 bases, with 7 bases left in between. The length of the CDR3 is 11 residues. Germline lookup yields CDR1 DFQATT and CDR2 SNEGSKA (reference sequence). DNA of the CDR3: TGCAGTGCTAGAGCTCCCCTCGAGCAGTACTTC. Translated, it gives CSARAPLEQYF.

The V call is TRBV6-5, the J call TRBJ2-3, with 7 bases identical to TRBD1. V shed 0 bases, J shed 5 bases, and the junction held 5 bases outside the gene matches. Germline V gives CDR1 MNHEY, CDR2 SVGAGI. This CDR3 spans 15 amino acids. CDR3 in amino acids: CASSYSGTELDTQYF. The DNA of the CDR3 is TGTGCCAGCAGTTACTCGGGGACAGAGTTAGATACGCAGTATTTT.

V is TRBV27 and J is TRBJ2-7; no clear D. The J call may be in error: the DNA end matches TRBJ2-5 better. Germline CDR1 is MNHEY and CDR2 is SMNVEV (reference sequence). This CDR3 is built from 13 residues. The CDR3 here is CASSLGRQETQYF. CDR3 sequence (DNA): TGTGCCAGCAGTTTGGGTAGACAAGAGACCCAGTACTTC.

This clone was counted a few times. The chain recombines TRBV6-5 with TRBJ1-1; D remains unclear. This CDR3 has 14 residues. CDR1 is MNHEY, CDR2 SVGAGI, per germline. Trimming shortened V by 6 bases and J by 0 bases, and 11 bases separated the two germline ends. CDR3 nucleotides: TGTGCCAGCAGCAAGGAGAGGGTGAACACTGAAGCTTTCTTT. Protein sequence: CASSKERVNTEAFF.

The chain is built from TRBV5-1 and TRBJ1-4; perhaps TRBD1 as D (6 bases). Germline V gene data show CDR1 as SGHRS and CDR2 as YFSETQ. The V gene lost 0 bases and the J gene lost 8 bases, with 14 bases spanning the gap. The CDR3 consists of 15 residues. Written as DNA, the CDR3 is TGCGCCAGCAGCTTGGGCGGGGGCGCGGACGAAAAACTGTTTTTT. As protein: CASSLGGGADEKLFF.

V gene TRBV11-2 combines with J gene TRBJ2-7; tentatively, D is TRBD2 (6 bases). The CDR3 loop spans 13 amino acids. CDR1 and CDR2 (germline): SGHAT, FQNNGV. V lost 7 bases and J 1 base, leaving 11 bases between the germline ends. CDR3 nucleotides: TGTGCCAGCACCACGGGGGATTCCTACGAGCAGTACTTC. It is translated as CASTTGDSYEQYF. The full variable domain, rest sourced from reference TRBV11-2 and TRBJ2-7, is EAGVAQSPRYKIIEKRQSVAFWCNPISGHATLYWYQQILGQGPKLLIQFQNNGVVDDSQLPKDRFSAERLKGVDSTLKIQPAKLEDSAVYLCASTTGDSYEQYFGPGTRLTVT.

This sequence joins TRBV27 and TRBJ2-2; the match to TRBD2 covers 7 bases. Germline trimming cut 3 bases from V and 5 bases from J; bases unmatched to any gene: 9. CDR1 MNHEY and CDR2 SMNVEV come from the germline V gene (reference sequence). This CDR3 is 16 amino acids long. CDR3 sequence: CASSFLRGVPTGELFF. The CDR3 coding sequence is TGTGCCAGCAGTTTTCTACGGGGGGTCCCAACCGGGGAGCTGTTTTTT.

This chain uses TRBV4-3 with TRBJ1-4; D possibly corresponds to TRBD1 (5 bases). V lost 0 bases and J lost 12, with 14 bases in between. This CDR3 has 14 residues. Germline-derived CDR1 and CDR2 are LGHNA and YSLEER. CDR3 coding DNA: TGCGCCAGCAGCCAAGATGACCGCGGGGGAGAACTGTTTTTT. It is translated as CASSQDDRGGELFF.

The V and J genes are TRBV18 and TRBJ2-7; TRBD1 aligns across 7 bases. The V gene's germline CDR1 is KGHSH and CDR2 LQKENI. The CDR3 length is 16 residues. Trimming took 3 bases from V and 1 from J; bases not matched to a gene: 9. CDR3 DNA: TGTGCCAGCTCACCGTTGCCAGGGGGAAGTTCCTACGAGCAGTACTTC. Its protein product is CASSPLPGGSSYEQYF.

This clone has only one observation. At one boundary the junction diverges from the germline segment, which might be a read error. This chain connects TRBV7-9 to TRBJ2-2, with D perhaps matching TRBD2 (5 bases). The germline V gene encodes CDR1 SEHNR and CDR2 FQNEAQ (reference sequence). This CDR3 has 18 residues. The chain's CDR3 is CSSSPLRESITNTGELFF. In DNA, the CDR3 is TGTTCCAGCAGCCCCCTGAGGGAGTCAATTACGAACACCGGGGAGCTGTTTTTT.

The chain employs TRBV5-8 and TRBJ1-2; D remains ambiguous. Germline V gene data show CDR1 as SGHTS and CDR2 as YDEGEE. Trimming shortened V by 1 base and J by 4 bases, and 17 bases separated the two germline ends. CDR3 size: 16 residues. The DNA of the CDR3 is TGTGCCAGCAGCTTGTCGATAGCCAGCACCTTCTATGGCTACACCTTC. Translating it yields CASSLSIASTFYGYTF.

The V gene is TRBV7-9, the J gene TRBJ2-7, with D perhaps TRBD1 (7 bases). V lost 5 bases and J 5 bases, leaving 19 bases between the germline ends. This CDR3 has 15 amino acids. From germline, CDR1 is SEHNR and CDR2 FQNEAQ (reference sequence). CDR3 residues: CASSRGGGGGDEQYF. For the CDR3, the DNA is TGTGCCAGCAGCAGAGGAGGGGGCGGAGGCGACGAGCAGTACTTC. The whole variable domain, remainder taken from reference TRBV7-9 and TRBJ2-7, is DTGVSQNPRHKITKRGQNVTFRCDPISEHNRLYWYRQTLGQGPEFLTYFQNEAQLEKSRLLSDRFSAERPKGSFSTLEIQRTEQGDSAMYLCASSRGGGGGDEQYFGPGTRLTVT.

The chain uses TRBV10-3 and TRBJ2-5, with 8 positions matching TRBD2. The CDR3 sequence is 15 residues long. CDR1 is ENHRY and CDR2 is SYGVKD in the germline V gene. V lost 4 bases to trimming and J lost 0 bases; unmatched junction nucleotides: 4. CDR3 DNA sequence: TGTGCCATCAGTGCCAGCGGGAGAGACCAAGAGACCCAGTACTTC. It is translated as CAISASGRDQETQYF.

The chain recombines TRBV5-1 with TRBJ2-5, with a tentative D call TRBD2 (7 bases). The J call is in doubt because the DNA end fits TRBJ2-7 better. The germline gives CDR1 SGHRS, CDR2 YFSETQ. There are 15 residues in the CDR3. CDR3 coding DNA: TGCGCCAGCAGCAGGGGGGGGACGGGTATATACGAGCAGTACTTC. Translated, it gives CASSRGGTGIYEQYF.

The rearrangement links TRBV5-1 to TRBJ2-3; 9 bases match TRBD2. The length of the CDR3 is 14 residues. With V trimmed by 4 bases and J by 4 bases, 4 bases remained unmatched. CDR1 and CDR2 (germline): SGHRS, YFSETQ. In nucleotides, the CDR3 is TGCGCCAGCAGCATTAGCGGGGGAGCAGATACGCAGTATTTT. Translation: CASSISGGADTQYF.

The count of this clone is one. The chain carries TRBV29-1 and TRBJ2-5; maybe TRBD1 (6 bases). V was shortened by 2 bases and J by 5 bases, with 15 bases between the two germline ends. The germline V gene encodes CDR1 SQVTM and CDR2 ANQGSEA. CDR3 length equals 14 residues. The CDR3 region has the DNA TGCAGCGTTGAACTTCAGGGGTTCCCGGAGACCCAGTACTTC. Protein: CSVELQGFPETQYF.

The V gene is TRBV2, the J gene TRBJ1-2, with 9 bases aligning to TRBD1. J was trimmed by 4 bases and V by 5 bases; bases with no gene match: 5. The CDR3 contains 14 residues. From germline, CDR1 is SNHLY and CDR2 FYNNEI. Written as DNA, the CDR3 is TGTGCCAGCAGTCAGGGACAGGGTGCCTATGGCTACACCTTC. This gives the protein CASSQGQGAYGYTF.

The CDR3: CAISEWPSTNSPLHF. Here the CDR3 DNA reads TGTGCCATCAGTGAGTGGCCTAGTACTAATTCACCCCTCCACTTT. This rearrangement joins TRBV10-3 to TRBJ1-6, with D unresolved. CDR1 is ENHRY, CDR2 SYGVKD, per germline. V was pared by 1 base and J by 6 bases, with 10 bases between. CDR3 length equals 15 residues.

The genes are TRBV2 and TRBJ2-7; 8 nucleotides agree with TRBD1. After removal of 10 bases from V and 3 bases from J, the junction contained 5 bases not matched to a gene. The germline V gene encodes CDR1 SNHLY and CDR2 FYNNEI. The CDR3 consists of 12 residues. This chain's CDR3 is CATDRDRYEQYF. The CDR3 DNA reads TGTGCCACGGACAGGGATCGCTACGAGCAGTACTTC.

The chain combines TRBV4-2 with TRBJ1-1; a possible D gene is TRBD1 (6 bases). Germline V gene lookup returns CDR1 LGHNA and CDR2 YNFKEQ. The ends were cut back, 3 bases at V and 10 bases at J, with 21 bases in the middle. The CDR3 has 15 residues. In DNA, the CDR3 is TGTGCCAGCAGCCATGGTAGGGAAAACAGGGCCGCAGCTTTCTTT. Translating it yields CASSHGRENRAAAFF.

The V and J genes are TRBV19 and TRBJ1-5; no definite D call. This CDR3 contains 16 residues. In germline, CDR1 is LNHDA, CDR2 SQIVND (reference sequence). V lost 6 bases and J 6 bases, leaving 21 bases between the germline ends. CDR3 loop: CASRAGRVSSSQPQHF. For the CDR3, the DNA is TGTGCCAGTAGAGCGGGAAGGGTGTCGTCGAGTCAGCCCCAGCATTTT.

The V call is TRBV6-5, the J call TRBJ1-1, with 9 bases that match TRBD1. The CDR3 contains 13 residues. V gave up 7 bases and J gave up 3 bases; unmatched junction bases: 3. CDR1 is MNHEY and CDR2 is SVGAGI in the germline V gene. For the CDR3, the DNA is TGTGCCAGCATTGGGACAGGGTACACTGAAGCTTTCTTT. This gives the protein CASIGTGYTEAFF.